Described below is a single TCR beta chain sequence and its context. The data belong to a study of cytomegalovirus exposure and HLA in healthy donors. The primer mix had 60 Vbeta and 13 Jbeta primers. The table came from immunoSEQ multiplex PCR; TCRdb's copy has only in-frame clones and leaves some out. The sample holds approximately 120,000 clones; 81% are singletons and the top ten take about 1%. The CDR3 length is 13 residues. Germline assignment: CDR1 LNHDA and CDR2 SQIVND (reference sequence). The genes are TRBV19 and TRBJ2-5, with D perhaps TRBD2 (6 bases). The tail of the sequence fits TRBJ2-7 better, so the J call may be wrong. Material for sequencing was PBMCs. This receptor was obtained from a woman younger than 45 in good health and CMV-seronegative. The chain's CDR3 is CASSIVSGDEQYF. DNA for the CDR3: TGTGCCAGTAGTATAGTTTCGGGGGACGAGCAGTACTTC.